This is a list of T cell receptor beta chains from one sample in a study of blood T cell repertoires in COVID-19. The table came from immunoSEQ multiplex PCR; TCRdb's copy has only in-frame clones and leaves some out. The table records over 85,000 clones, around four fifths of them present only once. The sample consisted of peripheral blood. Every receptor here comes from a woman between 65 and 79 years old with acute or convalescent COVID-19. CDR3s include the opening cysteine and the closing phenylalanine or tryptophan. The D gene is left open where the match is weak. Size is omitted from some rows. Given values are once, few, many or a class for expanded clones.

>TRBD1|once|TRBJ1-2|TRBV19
TGTGCCAGCTCGGGACAGGGGGCGTTGGGCTACACCTTC
CASSGQGALGYTF
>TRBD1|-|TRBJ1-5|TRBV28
TGTGCCAGCAGTTCGGCGGACAGGGGTTTTCGCAATCAGCCCCAGCATTTT
CASSSADRGFRNQPQHF
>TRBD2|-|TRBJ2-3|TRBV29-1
TGCAGCGTTGAAGATTCTAGCGGGGCGATCACAGATACGCAGTATTTT
CSVEDSSGAITDTQYF
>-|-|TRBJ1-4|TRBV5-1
TGCGCCAGCAGCTCCGGAGGGTATTTTGAGGAACTGTTTTTT
CASSSGGYFEELFF
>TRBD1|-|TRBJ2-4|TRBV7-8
TGTGCCAGCAGTTCTTATGGGACAGGGAAAACCAAAAACATTCAGTACTTC
CASSSYGTGKTKNIQYF
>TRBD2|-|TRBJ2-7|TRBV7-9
TGTGCCAGCAGTTTATCGACAGCGGGGGACTACGAGCAGTACTTC
CASSLSTAGDYEQYF
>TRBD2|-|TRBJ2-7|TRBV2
TGTGCCAGCAGTGAACGAGTCCTGGGAGGGTACGAGCAGTACTTC
CASSERVLGGYEQYF
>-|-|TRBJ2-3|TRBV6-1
TGTGCCAGCAGTGAACGGGGGGCGAGGTCCCCAGATACGCAGTATTTT
CASSERGARSPDTQYF
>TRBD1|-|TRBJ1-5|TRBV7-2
TGTGCCAGCAGCTTAGACAGGGGTCAGCCCCAGCATTTT
CASSLDRGQPQHF
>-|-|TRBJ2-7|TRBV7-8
TGTGCCAGCAGCGCCAGACACATAACCTACGAGCAGTACTTC
CASSARHITYEQYF
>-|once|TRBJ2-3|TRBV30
TGTGCCTGGAGTCCTTTAGCGGATACGCAGTATTTT
CAWSPLADTQYF
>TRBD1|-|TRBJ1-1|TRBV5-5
TGTGCCAGCAGCTGGGGGGACAGGGGGCCGACTGAAGCTTTCTTT
CASSWGDRGPTEAFF
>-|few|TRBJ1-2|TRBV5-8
TGTGCCAGCAGCTTGGTGGTCCAGGTCGGTGGTGGCTACACCTTC
CASSLVVQVGGGYTF
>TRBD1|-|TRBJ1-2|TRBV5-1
TGCGCCAGCAGCCCGGGGACAGAATATGGCTACACCTTC
CASSPGTEYGYTF
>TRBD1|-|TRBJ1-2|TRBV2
TGTGCCAGCAGAGACGAAGCGACAGGGGTAGGCTACACCTTC
CASRDEATGVGYTF
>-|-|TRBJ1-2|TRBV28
TGTGCCAGCAGTCCGCTGGGGGGGGCCAGCTATGGCTACACCTTC
CASSPLGGASYGYTF
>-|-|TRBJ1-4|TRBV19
TGTGCCAGCGGGACATCCACTAATGAAAAACTGTTTTTT
CASGTSTNEKLFF
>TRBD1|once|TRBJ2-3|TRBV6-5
TGTGCCAGCAGTTGGGGACAGGGGGGAGTAGATACGCAGTATTTT
CASSWGQGGVDTQYF
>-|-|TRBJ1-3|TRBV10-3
TGTGCCATCAGTGCCAGCTCTGGAAACACCATATATTTT
CAISASSGNTIYF
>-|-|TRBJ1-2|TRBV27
TGTGCCAGCGGCTCACCAGATGGGACACTGGGTGGCTACACCTTC
CASGSPDGTLGGYTF
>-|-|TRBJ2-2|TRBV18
TGTGCCAGCTCACCCGGACTCGACACCGGGGAGCTGTTTTTT
CASSPGLDTGELFF
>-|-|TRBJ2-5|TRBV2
TGTGCCAGCACCGGGGAAGAGACCCAGTACTTC
CASTGEETQYF
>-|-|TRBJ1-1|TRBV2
TGTGCCAGCGAAGGTCAGGGCATGAACACTGAAGCTTTCTTT
CASEGQGMNTEAFF
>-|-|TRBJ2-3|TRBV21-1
TGTGCCAGCAGCGCCCCCGGGACTAGCATTCGCACAGATACGCAGTATTTT
CASSAPGTSIRTDTQYF
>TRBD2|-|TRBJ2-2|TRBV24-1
TGTGCCACCAGTGATTCTCTAGCGGGGGTGAGGACCGGGGAGCTGTTTTTT
CATSDSLAGVRTGELFF
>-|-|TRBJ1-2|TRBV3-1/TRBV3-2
TGTGCCAGCAGTCTCGGGGGGGCGCTAGTCTACACCTTC
CASSLGGALVYTF
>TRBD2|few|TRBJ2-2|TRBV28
TGTGCCAGCAAGCTCGCGGGGGACCCAACCGGGGAGCTGTTTTTT
CASKLAGDPTGELFF
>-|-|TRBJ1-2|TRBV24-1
TGTGCCACCAGTCCGACGGGTAACTATGGCTACACCTTC
CATSPTGNYGYTF
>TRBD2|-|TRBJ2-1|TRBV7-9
TGTGCCAGCAGCCCCGGACTAGCGGGGGGGACTAATGAGCAGTTCTTC
CASSPGLAGGTNEQFF
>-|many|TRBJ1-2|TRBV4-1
TGCGCCAGCAGCCAAGAGGGAGGTACCCTGGGTTACACCTTC
CASSQEGGTLGYTF
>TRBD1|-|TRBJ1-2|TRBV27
TGTGCCAGCAGTTTGACAGGGGGAGTTGGCTACACCTTC
CASSLTGGVGYTF
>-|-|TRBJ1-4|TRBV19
TGTGCCAGTAACGCAAACTGGGCAGGGGCGAATGAAAAACTGTTTTTT
CASNANWAGANEKLFF
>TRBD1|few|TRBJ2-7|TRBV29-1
TGCAGCGTTGAAGATCCCACAGGGGCGGGCGAGCAGTACTTC
CSVEDPTGAGEQYF
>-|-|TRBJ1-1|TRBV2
TGTGCCAGCAGTGAATTCGAATCACGGGAAGCTTTCTTT
CASSEFESREAFF
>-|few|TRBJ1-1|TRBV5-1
TGCGCCAGCAGCTTGGACAGTAACACTGAAGCTTTCTTT
CASSLDSNTEAFF
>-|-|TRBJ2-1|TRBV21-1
TGTGCCAGCAGCAAAGCTCCCCGGTACAATGAGCAGTTCTTC
CASSKAPRYNEQFF
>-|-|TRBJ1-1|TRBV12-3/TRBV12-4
TGTGCCAGCAGGACCACAGCGAACACTGAAGCTTTCTTT
CASRTTANTEAFF
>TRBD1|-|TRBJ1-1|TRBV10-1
TGCGCCAGCAGTAGAGACAGGGGGTACACTGAAGCTTTCTTT
CASSRDRGYTEAFF
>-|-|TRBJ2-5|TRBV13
TGTGCCAGCAGCTCCGGGGAGACCCAGTACTTC
CASSSGETQYF
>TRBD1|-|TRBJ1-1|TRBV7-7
TGTGCTAGCACCGAGGACAGGGGGTTACTGAACACTGAAGCTTTCTTT
CASTEDRGLLNTEAFF
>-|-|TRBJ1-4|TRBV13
TGTGCCAGCAGCTTTAATCTCGGTGAAAAACTGTTTTTT
CASSFNLGEKLFF
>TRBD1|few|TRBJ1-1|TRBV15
TGTGCCTCCAGGGGGGCTATGAACACTGAAGCTTTCTTT
CASRGAMNTEAFF
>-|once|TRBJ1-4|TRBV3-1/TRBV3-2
TGTGCCAGCAGCCAAGTAACAGGGATCGATGAAAAACTGTTTTTT
CASSQVTGIDEKLFF
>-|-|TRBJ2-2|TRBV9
TGTGCCAGCAGCGTAGTCTCCACCGGGGAGCTGTTTTTT
CASSVVSTGELFF
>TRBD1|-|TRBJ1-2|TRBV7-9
TGTGCCAGCAGCTACCCGGGACAGGGGAACTATGGCTACACCTTC
CASSYPGQGNYGYTF
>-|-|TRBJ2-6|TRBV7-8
TGTGCCAGCAGCTCCGACAGAATAGTCTCTGGGGCCAACGTCCTGACTTTC
CASSSDRIVSGANVLTF
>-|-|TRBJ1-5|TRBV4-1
TGCGCCAGCAGCCAAGATCCAGGGGGCAATCAGCCCCAGCATTTT
CASSQDPGGNQPQHF
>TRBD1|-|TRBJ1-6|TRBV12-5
TGTGCTAGTGGTTTGGTACCGGGTTCGACGGGGACAGGTAGATTACCCCTCCACTTT
CASGLVPGSTGTGRLPLHF
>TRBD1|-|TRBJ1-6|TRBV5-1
TGCGCCAGCAGCTTGACGACAGGGGGCGTTAATTCACCCCTCCACTTT
CASSLTTGGVNSPLHF
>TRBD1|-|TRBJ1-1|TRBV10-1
TGCGCCAGCAGTGGGTTACAACCGGGACAGGGCTATGAAGCTTTCTTT
CASSGLQPGQGYEAFF